The source of this TCR beta chain is a study of identical twins. The J segment lost 1 base and the V segment lost 0 bases, leaving 6 bases of the junction unmatched. Germline CDR1 SGHVS, CDR2 FQNEAQ. The CDR3 has 17 residues. Template switching added a universal primer binding site, and final cDNA carried unique molecular identifiers. Using its own MiXCR run on the 5' RACE reads, TCRdb lists one record per CDR3 protein. Found here are under 900,000 distinct CDR3 sequences, 10% to 15% of them singletons; the top ten hold about 1.5%. This clonotype was seen only a few times. The data also belong to a second study, concerning yellow fever vaccine responses in identical twins.

This rearrangement joins TRBV7-8 to TRBJ2-5, with TRBD2 matching 9 bases. The source material was PBMCs. The clonotype was recovered from a woman aged 18 to 35 in good health. The CDR3 loop is CASSLARLAGIQETQYF. CDR3 DNA: TGTGCCAGCAGCTTAGCGCGGCTAGCGGGGATCCAAGAGACCCAGTACTTC. Combining the CDR3 with reference TRBV7-8 and TRBJ2-5 gives the whole variable domain GAGVSQSPRYKVAKRGQDVALRCDPISGHVSLFWYQQALGQGPEFLTYFQNEAQLDKSGLPSDRFFAERPEGSVSTLKIQRTQQEDSAVYLCASSLARLAGIQETQYFGPGTRLLVL.